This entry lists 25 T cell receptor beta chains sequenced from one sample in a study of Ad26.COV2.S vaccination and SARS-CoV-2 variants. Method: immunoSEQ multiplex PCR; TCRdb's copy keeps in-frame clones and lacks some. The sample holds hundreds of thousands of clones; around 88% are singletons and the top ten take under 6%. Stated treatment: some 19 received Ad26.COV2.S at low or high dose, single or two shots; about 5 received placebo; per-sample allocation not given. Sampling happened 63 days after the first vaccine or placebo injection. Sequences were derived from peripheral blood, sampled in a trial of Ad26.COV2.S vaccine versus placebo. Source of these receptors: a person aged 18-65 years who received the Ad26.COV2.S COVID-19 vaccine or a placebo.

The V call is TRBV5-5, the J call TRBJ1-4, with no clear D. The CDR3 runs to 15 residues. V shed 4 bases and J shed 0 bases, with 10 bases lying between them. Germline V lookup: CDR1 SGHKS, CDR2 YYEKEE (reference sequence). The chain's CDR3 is CASSALATTNEKLFF. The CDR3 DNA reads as TGTGCCAGCAGCGCGTTGGCTACAACTAATGAAAAACTGTTTTTT.

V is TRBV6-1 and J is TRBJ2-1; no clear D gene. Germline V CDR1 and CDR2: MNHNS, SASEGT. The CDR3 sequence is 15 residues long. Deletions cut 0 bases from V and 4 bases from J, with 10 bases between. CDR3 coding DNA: TGTGCCAGCAGTGAAGCGAGATCTGAGTACAATGAGCAGTTCTTC. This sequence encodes CASSEARSEYNEQFF.

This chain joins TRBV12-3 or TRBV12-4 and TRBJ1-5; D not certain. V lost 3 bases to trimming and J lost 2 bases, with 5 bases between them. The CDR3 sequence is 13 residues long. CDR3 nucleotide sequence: TGTGCCAGCAGTTTTCAGGGCAATCAGCCCCAGCATTTT. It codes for CASSFQGNQPQHF.

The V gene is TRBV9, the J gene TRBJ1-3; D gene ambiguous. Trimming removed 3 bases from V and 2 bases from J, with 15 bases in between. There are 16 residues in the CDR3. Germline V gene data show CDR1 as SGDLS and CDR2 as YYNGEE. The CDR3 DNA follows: TGTGCCAGCAGCGCCTCGCCCAGTTCTACTGGAAACACCATATATTTT. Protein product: CASSASPSSTGNTIYF. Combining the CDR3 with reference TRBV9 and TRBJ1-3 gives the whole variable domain DSGVTQTPKHLITATGQRVTLRCSPRSGDLSVYWYQQSLDQGLQFLIQYYNGEERAKGNILERFSAQQFPDLHSELNLSSLELGDSALYFCASSASPSSTGNTIYFGEGSWLTVV.

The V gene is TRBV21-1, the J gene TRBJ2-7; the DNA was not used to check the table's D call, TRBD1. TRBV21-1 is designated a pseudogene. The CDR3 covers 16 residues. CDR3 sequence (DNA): TGTGCCAGCAGCAAAGTATCCACGAGACAGGGATCCGAGCAGTACTTC. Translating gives CASSKVSTRQGSEQYF.

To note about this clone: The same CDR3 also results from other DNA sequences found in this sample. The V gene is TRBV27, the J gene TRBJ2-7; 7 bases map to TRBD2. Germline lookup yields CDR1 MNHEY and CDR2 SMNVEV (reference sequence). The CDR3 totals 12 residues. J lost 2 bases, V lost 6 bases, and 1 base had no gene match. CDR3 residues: CASRSGAYEQYF. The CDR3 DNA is TGTGCCAGCAGGAGCGGGGCCTACGAGCAGTACTTC.

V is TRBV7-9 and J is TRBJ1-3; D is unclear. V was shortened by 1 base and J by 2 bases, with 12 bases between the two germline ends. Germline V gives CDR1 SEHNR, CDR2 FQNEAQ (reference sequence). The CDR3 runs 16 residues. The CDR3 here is CASSLGVWDTGNTIYF. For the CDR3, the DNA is TGTGCCAGCAGCTTAGGAGTTTGGGATACTGGAAACACCATATATTTT.

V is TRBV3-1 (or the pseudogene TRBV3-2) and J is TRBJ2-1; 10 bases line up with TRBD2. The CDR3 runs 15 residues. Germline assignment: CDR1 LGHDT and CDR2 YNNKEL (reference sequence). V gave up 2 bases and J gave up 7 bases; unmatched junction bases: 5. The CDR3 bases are TGTGCCAGCAGCCAATTTAGCGGGGGGACTAATGAGCAGTTCTTC. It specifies CASSQFSGGTNEQFF.

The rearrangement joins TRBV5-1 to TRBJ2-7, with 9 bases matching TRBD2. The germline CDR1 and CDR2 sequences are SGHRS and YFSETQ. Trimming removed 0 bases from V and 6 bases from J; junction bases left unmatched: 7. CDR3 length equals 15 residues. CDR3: CASSLAGLASSEQYF. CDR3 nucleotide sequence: TGCGCCAGCAGCTTGGCCGGACTAGCGTCTTCCGAGCAGTACTTC.

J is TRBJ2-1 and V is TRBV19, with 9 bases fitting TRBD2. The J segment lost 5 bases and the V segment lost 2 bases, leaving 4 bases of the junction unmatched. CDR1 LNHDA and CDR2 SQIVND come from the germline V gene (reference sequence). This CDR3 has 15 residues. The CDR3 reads CASSISSGVNNEQFF. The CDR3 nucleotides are TGTGCCAGTAGTATATCTAGCGGGGTAAACAATGAGCAGTTCTTC.

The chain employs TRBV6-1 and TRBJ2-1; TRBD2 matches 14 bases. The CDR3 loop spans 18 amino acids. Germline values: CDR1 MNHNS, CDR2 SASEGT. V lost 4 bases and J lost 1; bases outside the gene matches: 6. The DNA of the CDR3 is TGTGCCAGCAGTGCCGGGACTAGCGGGAGTAAGTCCTACAATGAGCAGTTCTTC. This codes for CASSAGTSGSKSYNEQFF.

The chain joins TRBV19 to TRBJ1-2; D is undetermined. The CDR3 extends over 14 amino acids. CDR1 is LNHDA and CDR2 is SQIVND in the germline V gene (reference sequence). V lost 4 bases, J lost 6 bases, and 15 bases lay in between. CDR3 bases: TGTGCCAGTAGTACCCTAGTTAACCTGGATGGCTACACCTTC. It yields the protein CASSTLVNLDGYTF. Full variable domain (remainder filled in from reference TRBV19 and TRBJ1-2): DGGITQSPKYLFRKEGQNVTLSCEQNLNHDAMYWYRQDPGQGLRLIYYSQIVNDFQKGDIAEGYSVSREKKESFPLTVTSAQKNPTAFYLCASSTLVNLDGYTFGSGTRLTVV.

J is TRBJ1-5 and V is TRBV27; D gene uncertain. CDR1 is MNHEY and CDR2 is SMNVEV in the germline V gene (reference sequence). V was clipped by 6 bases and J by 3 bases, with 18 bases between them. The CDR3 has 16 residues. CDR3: CASSPRLDANNQPQHF. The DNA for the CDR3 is TGTGCCAGCAGCCCAAGGTTGGACGCAAACAATCAGCCCCAGCATTTT.

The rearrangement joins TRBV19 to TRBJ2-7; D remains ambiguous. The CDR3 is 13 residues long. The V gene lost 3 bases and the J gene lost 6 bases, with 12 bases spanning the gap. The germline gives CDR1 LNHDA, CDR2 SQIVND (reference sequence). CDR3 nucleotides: TGTGCCAGTAGTATGGAAAGCGCCTTCGAGCAGTACTTC. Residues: CASSMESAFEQYF.

CDR3 sequence reads: CASSQDSRGDDQPQHF. The CDR3, as DNA: TGCGCCAGCAGCCAAGATTCGAGGGGTGACGATCAGCCCCAGCATTTT. This chain links TRBV4-1 with TRBJ1-5; TRBD1 is a possible D gene (5 bases). With 0 bases removed from V and 5 bases from J, the gap between germline ends came to 14 bases. Germline lookup yields CDR1 MGHRA and CDR2 YSYEKL. The CDR3 contains 16 residues.

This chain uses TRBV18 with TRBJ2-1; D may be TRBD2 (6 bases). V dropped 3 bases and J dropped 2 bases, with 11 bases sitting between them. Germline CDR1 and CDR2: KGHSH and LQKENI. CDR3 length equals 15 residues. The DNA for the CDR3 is TGTGCCAGCTCACCGGGGGGTCAAGCCTACAATGAGCAGTTCTTC. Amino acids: CASSPGGQAYNEQFF. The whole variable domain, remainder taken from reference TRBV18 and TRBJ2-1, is NAGVMQNPRHLVRRRGQEARLRCSPMKGHSHVYWYRQLPEEGLKFMVYLQKENIIDESGMPKERFSAEFPKEGPSILRIQQVVRGDSAAYFCASSPGGQAYNEQFFGPGTRLTVL.

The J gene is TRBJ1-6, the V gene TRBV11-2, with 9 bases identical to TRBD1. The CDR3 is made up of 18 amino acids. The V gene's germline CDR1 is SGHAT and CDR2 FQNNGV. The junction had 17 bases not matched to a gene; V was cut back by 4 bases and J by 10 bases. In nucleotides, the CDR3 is TGTGCCAGCAGCTCGAAGCCTACAACAGGGGGCGGGAGATCACCCCTCCACTTT. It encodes CASSSKPTTGGGRSPLHF.

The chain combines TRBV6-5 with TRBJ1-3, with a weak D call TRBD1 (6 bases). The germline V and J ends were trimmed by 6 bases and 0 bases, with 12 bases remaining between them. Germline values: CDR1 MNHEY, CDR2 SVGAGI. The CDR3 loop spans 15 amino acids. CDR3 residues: CASSRQAHSGNTIYF. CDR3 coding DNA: TGTGCCAGCAGCCGACAGGCTCACTCTGGAAACACCATATATTTT.

The DNA for the CDR3 is TGTGCCAGCAGCTTAGGCGGAACCTATCAGCCCCAGCATTTT. This codes for CASSLGGTYQPQHF. V usage is TRBV7-2 and J usage is TRBJ1-5; D is unclear. The CDR3 length is 14 residues. The germline V gene encodes CDR1 SGHTA and CDR2 FQGNSA. V gave up 1 base and J gave up 5 bases, with 9 bases separating them.

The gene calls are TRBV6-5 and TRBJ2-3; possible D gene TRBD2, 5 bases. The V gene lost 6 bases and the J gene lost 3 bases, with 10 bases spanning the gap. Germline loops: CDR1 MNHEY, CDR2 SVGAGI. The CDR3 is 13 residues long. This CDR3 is CASRLTRTDTQYF. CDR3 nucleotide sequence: TGTGCCAGCAGACTAACTAGAACAGATACGCAGTATTTT.

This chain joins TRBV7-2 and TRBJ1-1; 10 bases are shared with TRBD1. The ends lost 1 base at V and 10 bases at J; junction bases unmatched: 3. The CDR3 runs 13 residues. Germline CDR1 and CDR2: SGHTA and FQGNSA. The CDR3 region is CASSLGDRGSAFF. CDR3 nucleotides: TGTGCCAGCAGCTTAGGGGACAGGGGCTCAGCTTTCTTT. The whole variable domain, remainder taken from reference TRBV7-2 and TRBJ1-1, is GAGVSQSPSNKVTEKGKDVELRCDPISGHTALYWYRQSLGQGLEFLIYFQGNSAPDKSGLPSDRFSAERTGGSVSTLTIQRTQQEDSAVYLCASSLGDRGSAFFGQGTRLTVV.

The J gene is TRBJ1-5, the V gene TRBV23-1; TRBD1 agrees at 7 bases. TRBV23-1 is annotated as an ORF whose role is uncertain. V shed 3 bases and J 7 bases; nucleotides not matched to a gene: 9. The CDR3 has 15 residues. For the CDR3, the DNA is TGCGCCAGCAGTCAGATACAGGGGACCCACCAGCCCCAGCATTTT. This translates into CASSQIQGTHQPQHF.

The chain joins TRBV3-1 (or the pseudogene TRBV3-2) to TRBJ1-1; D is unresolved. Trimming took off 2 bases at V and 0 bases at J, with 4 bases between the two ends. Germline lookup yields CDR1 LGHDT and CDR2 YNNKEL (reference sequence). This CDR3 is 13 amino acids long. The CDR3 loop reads CASSQMLNTEAFF. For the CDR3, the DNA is TGTGCCAGCAGCCAAATGTTGAACACTGAAGCTTTCTTT.

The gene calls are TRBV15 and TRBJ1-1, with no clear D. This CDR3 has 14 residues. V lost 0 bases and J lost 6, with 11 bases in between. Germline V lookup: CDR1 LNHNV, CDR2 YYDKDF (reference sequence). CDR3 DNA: TGTGCCACCAGCAGAGAAGGGAGAGCCCCTGAAGCTTTCTTT. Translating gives CATSREGRAPEAFF.

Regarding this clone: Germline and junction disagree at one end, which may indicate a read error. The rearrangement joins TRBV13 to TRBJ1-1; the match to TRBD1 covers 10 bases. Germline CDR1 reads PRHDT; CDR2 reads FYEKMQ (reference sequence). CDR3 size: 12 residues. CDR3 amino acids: CASSSRDRGISF. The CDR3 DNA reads TGTGCCAGCAGCTCCCGGGACAGGGGTATTTCTTTT.